These T cell receptor beta chains were read from a single sample in a study of blood T cells in healthy people across ages. Using its own MiXCR run on the 5' RACE reads, TCRdb lists one record per CDR3 protein. Of about 840,000 distinct CDR3 sequences in the sample, almost 30% were seen once. The sample was also linked to a second study, of T cells of mothers and their children.

The sample comprised blood. The receptors shown here come from a middle-aged woman in good health. Both conserved end residues are part of each CDR3. Clone size appears in some rows only: once, few, many, or a class for an expanded clone.

v_gene	abundance	CDR3aa
TRBV29-1	few	CSVEFGGSYNEQYF
TRBV20-1	.	CSASPGSTYNSPLHF
TRBV20-1	.	CSARDPGTGLPLMNTEAFF
TRBV19	.	CASSIVPIGGETQYF
TRBV9	many	CASSVDSPPPYSPLHF
TRBV6-5	.	CVSSYEGRATDTQYF
TRBV6-1	few	CASSGGQVGTDTQYF
TRBV7-9	.	CASSLFGVDVTEAFF
TRBV4-2	.	CASSQDAGGSGSTDTQYF
TRBV6-6	few	CASTGTRRTYEQYF
TRBV9	.	CASSVEGLDTDTQYF
TRBV28	.	CASGNPGGGRVTQYF
TRBV20-1	few	CSARSTEAFF
TRBV6-1	few	CASSEAGATLLPYF
TRBV29-1	.	CSSRTENTGELFF
TRBV5-1	.	CASSLELMNTEGFF
TRBV7-2	.	CASSPQAGATYEQYF